These T cell receptor beta chains were read from a single sample in a study of T-cell memory formation after mild COVID-19. TCRdb used MiXCR to reprocess the 5' RACE reads, holding one entry per CDR3 protein. This table has 200,000 to 250,000 distinct CDR3 sequences, roughly 14% appearing once. The sample taken for sequencing was PBMCs or a T cell subset sorted from them (not recorded which). The receptor source for this set is an adult woman who had mild COVID-19 (a few samples of this study predate the infection). Cell type and time point are not known. The CDR3 runs from the conserved cysteine through the conserved F or W. Fields, in order: clone size, V gene, J gene, D gene, CDR3 protein, CDR3 DNA. The D gene is left open where the match is weak. The size of a clone is reported for some rows only, either as once, few or many, or as a class for expanded clones.

.	TRBV19	TRBJ1-3	TRBD1	CASTPGQGRNTIYF	TGTGCCAGTACTCCTGGACAGGGAAGGAACACCATATATTTT
many	TRBV7-8	TRBJ2-3	TRBD2	CASSFTSGGAPDTQYF	TGTGCCAGCAGCTTCACTAGCGGGGGGGCCCCAGATACGCAGTATTTT
.	TRBV9	TRBJ2-3	.	CASSVRSGYSSTDTQYF	TGTGCCAGCAGCGTAAGGAGCGGGTACTCTAGCACAGATACGCAGTATTTT
few	TRBV7-6	TRBJ1-2	.	CASSVSTLGGYTF	TGTGCCAGCAGCGTCTCCACCCTCGGGGGCTACACCTTC
.	TRBV6-5	TRBJ2-7	TRBD1	CASRGQGNWGEQYF	TGTGCCAGCAGGGGACAGGGGAATTGGGGTGAGCAGTACTTC
few	TRBV20-1	TRBJ2-1	.	CSARDPLAGSYNEQFF	TGCAGTGCTAGAGACCCACTGGCTGGCTCCTACAATGAGCAGTTCTTC
few	TRBV5-1	TRBJ2-1	TRBD1	CASSLGDRGLAIRQFF	TGCGCCAGCAGCTTGGGGGACAGGGGGCTGGCTATTAGGCAGTTCTTC
.	TRBV30	TRBJ1-3	.	CAWSRQNGMRGNTIYF	TGTGCCTGGAGTCGACAAAACGGGATGAGAGGAAACACCATATATTTT
.	TRBV6-5	TRBJ2-1	.	CASGDSVNNEQFF	TGTGCCAGCGGCGATTCGGTAAACAATGAGCAGTTCTTC
few	TRBV20-1	TRBJ1-1	TRBD1	CSAQHRGPKTEAFF	TGCAGTGCCCAACACAGGGGCCCGAAAACTGAAGCTTTCTTT
.	TRBV12-3/TRBV12-4	TRBJ2-7	.	CASRAPGTPSYEQYF	TGTGCCAGCAGGGCCCCCGGGACACCCTCCTACGAGCAGTACTTC
.	TRBV25-1	TRBJ1-1	.	CASSIMSGVSTEAFF	TGTGCCAGCAGCATCATGTCCGGGGTCTCAACAGAAGCTTTCTTT
many	TRBV6-2/TRBV6-3	TRBJ2-7	.	CASSDPGGRNLYEQYF	TGTGCCAGCAGCGACCCGGGGGGCAGGAACCTCTACGAGCAGTACTTC
many	TRBV5-1	TRBJ2-3	.	CASSLGGSGGGTDTQYF	TGCGCCAGCAGCTTGGGTGGTAGCGGAGGAGGCACAGATACGCAGTATTTT
.	TRBV5-4	TRBJ2-3	TRBD2	CASSPLPTSGSTDTQYF	TGTGCCAGCAGCCCTCTTCCCACTAGCGGTAGCACAGATACGCAGTATTTT
.	TRBV7-6	TRBJ1-1	.	CASSSQERGTEAFF	TGTGCCAGCAGCTCACAGGAGAGGGGAACTGAAGCTTTCTTT
.	TRBV5-6	TRBJ2-1	.	CASSSRPGTLPMPEQFF	TGTGCCAGCAGCTCTCGACCTGGGACTCTTCCTATGCCTGAGCAGTTCTTC
.	TRBV18	TRBJ1-1	.	CASSPLLRGQSMNTEAFF	TGTGCCAGCTCACCCCTCCTCCGCGGCCAGTCCATGAACACTGAAGCTTTCTTT
.	TRBV2	TRBJ2-7	.	CASKADYSYEQYF	TGTGCCAGCAAGGCGGACTACTCCTACGAGCAGTACTTC
.	TRBV30	TRBJ1-1	.	CAWSRYNTEAFF	TGTGCCTGGAGCAGGTATAACACTGAAGCTTTCTTT
few	TRBV7-2	TRBJ1-5	.	CASSWRPDNQPQHF	TGTGCCAGCAGCTGGCGACCGGATAATCAGCCCCAGCATTTT
.	TRBV5-1	TRBJ2-3	.	CASSPLEAVKTQYF	TGCGCCAGCAGCCCACTGGAGGCCGTAAAAACGCAGTATTTT
few	TRBV20-1	TRBJ2-7	.	CSATQGIEQYF	TGCAGTGCTACCCAGGGGATCGAGCAGTACTTC
many	TRBV9	TRBJ2-7	.	CASSPTDFSYEQYF	TGTGCCAGCAGCCCTACAGACTTCTCCTACGAGCAGTACTTC
.	TRBV6-1	TRBJ2-2	.	CASSESHRRVRSTGELFF	TGTGCCAGCAGTGAATCACATCGCAGGGTGCGGAGCACCGGGGAGCTGTTTTTT
.	TRBV27	TRBJ1-2	.	CASSLYGALHYGYTF	TGTGCCAGCAGTTTATATGGGGCGCTTCACTATGGCTACACCTTC
few	TRBV4-2	TRBJ2-2	.	CASSQVAQRANTGELFF	TGTGCCAGCAGCCAGGTAGCGCAAAGGGCGAACACCGGGGAGCTGTTTTTT
.	TRBV6-4	TRBJ1-2	TRBD1	CASSDTGGSYGYTF	TGTGCCAGCAGTGACACAGGGGGAAGTTATGGCTACACCTTC
.	TRBV7-6	TRBJ1-6	.	CASSLARARGNSPLHF	TGTGCCAGCAGCTTAGCGCGTGCCAGGGGAAACTCACCCCTCCACTTT
few	TRBV2	TRBJ2-7	TRBD1	CASSVLGGHEQYF	TGTGCCAGCAGTGTTTTAGGGGGCCACGAGCAGTACTTC
few	TRBV20-1	TRBJ1-2	TRBD1	CSAAGQGLPYGYTF	TGCAGTGCTGCGGGACAGGGCCTACCCTATGGCTACACCTTC
few	TRBV12-3/TRBV12-4	TRBJ1-1	.	CASSFKQGRRGTEAFF	TGTGCCAGCAGTTTTAAGCAGGGAAGGAGGGGCACTGAAGCTTTCTTT
.	TRBV29-1	TRBJ1-2	.	CSVARPNDYGYTF	TGCAGCGTTGCCAGGCCTAATGACTATGGCTACACCTTC
.	TRBV21-1	TRBJ2-1	.	CASSKDGTPHEQFF	TGTGCCAGCAGCAAAGATGGGACTCCTCATGAGCAGTTCTTC
.	TRBV12-3/TRBV12-4	TRBJ2-2	.	CASSAGPSGELFF	TGTGCCAGCAGTGCGGGCCCCAGCGGGGAGCTGTTTTTT
many	TRBV7-3	TRBJ2-7	TRBD1	CASSFGQGEKRDHYEQYF	TGTGCCAGCAGCTTCGGACAGGGGGAAAAGCGGGACCACTACGAGCAGTACTTC
.	TRBV24-1	TRBJ2-1	TRBD1	CATSGETGGYNEQFF	TGTGCCACCAGTGGAGAAACAGGGGGTTACAATGAGCAGTTCTTC
few	TRBV5-6	TRBJ2-1	.	CASSLGRAGAQFF	TGTGCCAGCAGCTTGGGGAGGGCGGGGGCCCAGTTCTTC
few	TRBV12-3/TRBV12-4	TRBJ1-3	.	CASRDFGTAFSGNTIYF	TGTGCCAGCAGGGACTTCGGAACCGCCTTCTCTGGAAACACCATATATTTT
few	TRBV27	TRBJ2-3	TRBD2	CASSSVLAGGLDTQYF	TGTGCCAGCAGTTCCGTACTAGCGGGGGGTCTTGATACGCAGTATTTT
.	TRBV30	TRBJ1-1	.	CAWSVQAKTEAFF	TGTGCCTGGAGTGTTCAGGCCAAGACTGAAGCTTTCTTT
many	TRBV3-1	TRBJ2-4	TRBD2	CASSPGVWGGVAKNIQYF	TGTGCCAGCAGCCCCGGCGTGTGGGGGGGGGTAGCCAAAAACATTCAGTACTTC
.	TRBV29-1	TRBJ2-7	.	CSVKDGAHEQYF	TGCAGCGTTAAGGACGGAGCCCACGAGCAGTACTTC
.	TRBV12-3/TRBV12-4	TRBJ1-1	.	CASSDLASGGTEAFF	TGTGCCAGCAGCGACCTGGCGTCGGGCGGCACTGAAGCTTTCTTT